Here is one T cell receptor (beta chain) with its context. Its target is not known. This specimen belongs to a study of cytomegalovirus exposure and HLA in healthy donors. CDR3 length: 14 amino acids. Germline loops: CDR1 LNHNV, CDR2 YYDKDF (reference sequence). The J segment lost 4 bases and the V segment lost 2 bases, leaving 4 bases of the junction unmatched. Study conclusions and caveats: Among immune exposure information, only CMV serostatus was available. A few chains tied to CMV proved CMV antigen-specific in vitro.

PCR primers comprised 60 Vbeta and 13 Jbeta primers. Sequenced by immunoSEQ multiplex PCR; TCRdb stores in-frame clones only, minus some. This sample has a few hundred thousand clones, with about four fifths found just once. The chain has TRBV15 and TRBJ1-2; TRBD1 matches 7 bases. This TCR was recovered from a girl aged 2 to 10 in good health and CMV-seronegative. Input material: PBMCs. The CDR3: CATSRNTGAYGYTF. The CDR3 bases are TGTGCCACCAGCAGAAATACAGGGGCCTATGGCTACACCTTC.